This is a list of T cell receptor beta chains from one sample in a study of TIL therapy for anti-PD-1-resistant metastatic lung cancer. Assay used: immunoSEQ multiplex PCR; TCRdb lists only in-frame clones, some missing. Here the sample spans some 45,000 clones, 86% being singletons. Sequenced material: blood, taken at baseline. These receptors all stem from a person aged 25-85 years with non-small cell lung cancer. The CDR3 runs from the conserved cysteine through the conserved F or W. The D gene is left open where the match is weak.

j_gene,v_gene,d_gene,CDR3aa
TRBJ2-2,TRBV29-1,TRBD1,CSAMGQGNGELFF
TRBJ1-2,TRBV9,TRBD1,CASSVDQGGYGYTF
TRBJ1-2,TRBV29-1,TRBD1,CSVVRGSDGYTF
TRBJ2-7,TRBV4-3,TRBD2,CASSPTSGSPLEQYF
TRBJ1-3,TRBV29-1,TRBD1,CSVVDRGFGNTIYF
TRBJ2-1,TRBV7-2,.,CASSLAGTQRYEQFF
TRBJ2-1,TRBV7-9,TRBD1,CASSLGQGFSEQFF
TRBJ2-5,TRBV10-3,TRBD1,CAISVQGAVQETQYF
TRBJ2-7,TRBV11-3,.,CASSLGAGNYEQYF
TRBJ1-3,TRBV11-2,.,CASRDLTGKGNTIYF
TRBJ2-7,TRBV28,.,CASSPLQRSYEQYF
TRBJ1-4,TRBV7-3,.,CASSPGHNEKLFF
TRBJ2-7,TRBV18,.,CASMPGHQSYEQYF
TRBJ2-7,TRBV6-5,TRBD1,CASSYWGQGAEQYF
TRBJ1-3,TRBV5-1,TRBD1,CASSSTGGFSGNTIYF
TRBJ2-1,TRBV19,.,CASRGAGSYNEQFF
TRBJ2-3,TRBV10-3,TRBD2,CAISDQTGGHTDTQYF
TRBJ2-5,TRBV7-3,TRBD1,CASSSPGQKGEETQYF
TRBJ2-5,TRBV9,.,CASSPLGPGETQYF
TRBJ1-1,TRBV9,.,CASSVGPGVEAFF
TRBJ2-1,TRBV2,TRBD2,CASRDGGEQFF
TRBJ2-1,TRBV7-9,TRBD2,CASNTGTRYNEQFF
TRBJ2-5,TRBV28,.,CASSLPRQETQYF
TRBJ2-3,TRBV7-9,TRBD1,CASSSGQATDTQYF
TRBJ2-7,TRBV15,TRBD1,CATSRDFAGGGEQYF
TRBJ1-1,TRBV27,TRBD1,CASSPDRTGGEAFF
TRBJ2-3,TRBV7-9,.,CASSSPGRGTDTQYF
TRBJ1-1,TRBV7-9,.,CASSLGPMNTEAFF
TRBJ2-5,TRBV7-2,TRBD2,CASRLAVSGTQYF
TRBJ2-1,TRBV4-2,TRBD2,CASSPQGLAGYNEQFF
TRBJ2-7,TRBV7-6,TRBD2,CASSPAPSGAPYEQYF
TRBJ2-5,TRBV28,TRBD2,CASSLLTSGGVSETQYF
TRBJ2-2,TRBV24-1,.,CATSDSRDTGELFF
TRBJ1-1,TRBV6-2/TRBV6-3,TRBD1,CASSPGTGPFIEAFF
TRBJ2-1,TRBV2,TRBD2,CASNFASGRVDNEQFF
TRBJ2-7,TRBV7-2,.,CASSLVGDLSYEQYF
TRBJ2-1,TRBV30,.,CAWSVGWVGSYNEQFF
TRBJ2-4,TRBV4-1,.,CASSQDRTRNIQYF
TRBJ2-1,TRBV4-3,.,CASSAGERSYNEQFF
TRBJ1-2,TRBV6-4,.,CASSPGVSPYGYTF
TRBJ1-2,TRBV14,.,CASSQDTYAYGYTF
TRBJ1-1,TRBV5-8,TRBD1,CASSWDLAGTVNTEAFF
TRBJ2-1,TRBV5-1,TRBD1,CASSPLTGNNEQFF
TRBJ2-3,TRBV6-2/TRBV6-3,.,CASSYDSRGALSTDTQYF
TRBJ1-4,TRBV30,.,CAWRPGPTNEKLFF
TRBJ2-4,TRBV4-3,TRBD2,CASSQVGRGLAKNIQYF
TRBJ1-3,TRBV21-1,.,CASIPTGNSGNTIYF
TRBJ2-3,TRBV7-3,.,CASSLTAGTDTQYF
TRBJ2-1,TRBV7-9,TRBD1,CASSRDRGYNEQFF
TRBJ1-3,TRBV11-3,.,CASSYRSGGGNTIYF
TRBJ1-6,TRBV3-1/TRBV3-2,TRBD1,CASSLRDSGSPLHF
TRBJ1-2,TRBV19,TRBD1,CASSTLIGQANYGYTF
TRBJ2-3,TRBV12-5,.,CASGLGGLGTDTQYF
TRBJ2-5,TRBV11-3,.,CASSLDTGDWETQYF
TRBJ2-7,TRBV4-3,.,CASSQGWGATGGVEQYF